This T cell receptor beta chain was retrieved from a study of pediatric ulcerative colitis. Clones were sequenced by immunoSEQ multiplex PCR, and TCRdb holds only the in-frame ones, with some missing. Found here are 40,000 to 60,000 clones, around 76% of them singletons; the top ten hold 3% to 4.5%. The CDR3 contains 14 residues. The trim removed 2 bases at V and 5 bases at J, leaving 4 bases unmatched. Germline CDR1 SEHNR, CDR2 FQNEAQ (reference sequence). Broader study findings: No controls had the two rectal clonotypes shared by ulcerative colitis patients.

As regards this clone: Its antigen is unidentified.

One to two pinch biopsies were taken from the rectum during colonoscopy. This TCR derives from a girl aged 5-17 years with moderate ulcerative colitis. Specimen: gut tissue. This rearrangement joins TRBV7-9 to TRBJ2-5; the match to TRBD1 covers 8 bases. In DNA form, the CDR3 reads TGTGCCAGCAGCTTAAGGACAGGGTGGGAGACCCAGTACTTC. Protein sequence: CASSLRTGWETQYF.